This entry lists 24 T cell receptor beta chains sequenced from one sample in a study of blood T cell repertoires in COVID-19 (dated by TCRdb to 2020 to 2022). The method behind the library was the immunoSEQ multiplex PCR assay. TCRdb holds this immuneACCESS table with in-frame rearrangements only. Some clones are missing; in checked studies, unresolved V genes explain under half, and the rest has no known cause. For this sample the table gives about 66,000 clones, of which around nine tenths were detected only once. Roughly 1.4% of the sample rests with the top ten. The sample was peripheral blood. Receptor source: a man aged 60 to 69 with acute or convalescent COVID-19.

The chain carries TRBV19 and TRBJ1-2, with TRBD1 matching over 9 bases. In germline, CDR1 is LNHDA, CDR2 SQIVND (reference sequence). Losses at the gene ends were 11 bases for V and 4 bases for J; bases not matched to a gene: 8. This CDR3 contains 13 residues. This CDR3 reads CAAQGAQGYGYTF. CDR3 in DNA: TGTGCCGCACAGGGGGCGCAGGGCTATGGCTACACCTTC.

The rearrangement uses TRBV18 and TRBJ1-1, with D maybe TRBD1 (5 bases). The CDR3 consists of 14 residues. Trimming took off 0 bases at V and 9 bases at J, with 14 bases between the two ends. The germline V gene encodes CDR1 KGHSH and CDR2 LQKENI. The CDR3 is CASSPPETMGQAFF. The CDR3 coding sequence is TGTGCCAGCTCACCACCGGAGACAATGGGGCAAGCTTTCTTT.

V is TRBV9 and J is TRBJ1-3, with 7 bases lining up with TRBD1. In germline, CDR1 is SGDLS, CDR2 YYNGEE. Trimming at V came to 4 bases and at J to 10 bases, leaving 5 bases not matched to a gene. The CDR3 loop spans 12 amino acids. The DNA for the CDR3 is TGTGCCAGCAGCCCTAGGGGGCAGACCATATATTTT. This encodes CASSPRGQTIYF. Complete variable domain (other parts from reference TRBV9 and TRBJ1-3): DSGVTQTPKHLITATGQRVTLRCSPRSGDLSVYWYQQSLDQGLQFLIQYYNGEERAKGNILERFSAQQFPDLHSELNLSSLELGDSALYFCASSPRGQTIYFGEGSWLTVV.

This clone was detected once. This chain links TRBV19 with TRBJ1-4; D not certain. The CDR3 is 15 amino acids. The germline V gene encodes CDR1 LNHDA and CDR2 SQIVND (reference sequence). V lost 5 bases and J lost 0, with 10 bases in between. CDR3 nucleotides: TGTGCCAGTAGTGTCCTAGGAACAACTAATGAAAAACTGTTTTTT. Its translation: CASSVLGTTNEKLFF.

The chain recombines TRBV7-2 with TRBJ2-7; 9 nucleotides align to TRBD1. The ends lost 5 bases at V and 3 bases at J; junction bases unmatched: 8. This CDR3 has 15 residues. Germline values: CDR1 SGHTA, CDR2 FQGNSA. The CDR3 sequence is CASSRVGQGSYEQYF. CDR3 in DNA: TGTGCCAGCAGCCGGGTCGGACAGGGGAGCTACGAGCAGTACTTC.

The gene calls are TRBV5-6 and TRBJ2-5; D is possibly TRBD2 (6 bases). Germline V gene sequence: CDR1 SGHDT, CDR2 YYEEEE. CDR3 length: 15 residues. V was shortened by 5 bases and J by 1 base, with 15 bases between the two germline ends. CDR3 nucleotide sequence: TGTGCCAGCAGTACGGGAGTCCTTTCCCAAGAGACCCAGTACTTC. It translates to CASSTGVLSQETQYF.

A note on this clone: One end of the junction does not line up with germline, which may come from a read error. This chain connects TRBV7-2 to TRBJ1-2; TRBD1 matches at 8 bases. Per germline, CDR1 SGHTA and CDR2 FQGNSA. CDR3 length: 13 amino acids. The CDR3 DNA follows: TGTGCCAGCAGGTCGACAGGGGAATTGAGTAGGGCCTTC. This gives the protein CASRSTGELSRAF.

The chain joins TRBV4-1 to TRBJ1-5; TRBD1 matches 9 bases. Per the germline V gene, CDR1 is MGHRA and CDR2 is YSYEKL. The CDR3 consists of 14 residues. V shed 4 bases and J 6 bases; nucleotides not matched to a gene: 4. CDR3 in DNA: TGCGCCAGCAGCCCGGGACAGGGTTTTCAGCCCCAGCATTTT. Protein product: CASSPGQGFQPQHF.

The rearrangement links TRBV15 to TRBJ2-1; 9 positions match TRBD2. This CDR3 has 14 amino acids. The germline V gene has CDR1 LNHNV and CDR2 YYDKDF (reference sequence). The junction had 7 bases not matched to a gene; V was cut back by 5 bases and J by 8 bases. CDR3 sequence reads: CATSAGGQSYEQFF. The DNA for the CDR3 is TGTGCCACCAGCGCGGGGGGGCAATCCTATGAGCAGTTCTTC.

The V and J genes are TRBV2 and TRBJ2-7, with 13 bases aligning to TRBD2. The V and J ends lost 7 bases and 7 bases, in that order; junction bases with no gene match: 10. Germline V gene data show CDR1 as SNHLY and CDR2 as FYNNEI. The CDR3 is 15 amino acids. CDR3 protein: CASTWTSGGRGEQYF. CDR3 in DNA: TGTGCCAGCACCTGGACTAGCGGGGGCCGGGGGGAGCAGTACTTC.

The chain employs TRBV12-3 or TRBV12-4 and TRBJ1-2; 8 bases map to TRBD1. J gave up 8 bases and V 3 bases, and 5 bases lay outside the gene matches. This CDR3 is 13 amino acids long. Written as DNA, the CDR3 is TGTGCCAGCAGTTTTCCCAGGGGGCAAGGCTACACCTTC. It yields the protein CASSFPRGQGYTF.

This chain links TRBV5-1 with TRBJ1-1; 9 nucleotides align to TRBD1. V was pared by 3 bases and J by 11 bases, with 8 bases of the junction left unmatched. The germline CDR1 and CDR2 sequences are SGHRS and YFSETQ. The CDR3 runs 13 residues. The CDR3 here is CASSSDTGGKAFF. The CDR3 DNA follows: TGCGCCAGCAGCTCAGATACAGGGGGCAAGGCTTTCTTT.

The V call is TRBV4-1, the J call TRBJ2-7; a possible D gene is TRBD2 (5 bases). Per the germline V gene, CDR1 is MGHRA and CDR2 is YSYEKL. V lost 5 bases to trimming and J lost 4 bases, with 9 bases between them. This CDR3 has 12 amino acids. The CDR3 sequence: CASSIEGYEQYF. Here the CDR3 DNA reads TGCGCCAGCAGCATAGAGGGTTACGAGCAGTACTTC.

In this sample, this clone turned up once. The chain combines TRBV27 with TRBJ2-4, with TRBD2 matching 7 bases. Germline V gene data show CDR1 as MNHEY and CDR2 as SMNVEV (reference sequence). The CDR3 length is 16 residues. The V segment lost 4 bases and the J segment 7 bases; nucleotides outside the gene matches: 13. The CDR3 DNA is TGTGCCAGCAGTTCAAACACCGGCGGGGGATGGAACATTCAGTACTTC. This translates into CASSSNTGGGWNIQYF.

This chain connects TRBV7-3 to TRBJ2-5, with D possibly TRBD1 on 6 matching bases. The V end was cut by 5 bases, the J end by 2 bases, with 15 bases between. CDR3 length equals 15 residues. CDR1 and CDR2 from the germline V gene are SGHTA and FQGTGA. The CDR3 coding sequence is TGTGCCAGCAGCCGCCACCACAGGGAACAAGAGACCCAGTACTTC. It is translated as CASSRHHREQETQYF. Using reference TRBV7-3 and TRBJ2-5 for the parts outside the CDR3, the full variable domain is GAGVSQTPSNKVTEKGKYVELRCDPISGHTALYWYRQSLGQGPEFLIYFQGTGAADDSGLPNDRFFAVRPEGSVSTLKIQRTERGDSAVYLCASSRHHREQETQYFGPGTRLLVL.

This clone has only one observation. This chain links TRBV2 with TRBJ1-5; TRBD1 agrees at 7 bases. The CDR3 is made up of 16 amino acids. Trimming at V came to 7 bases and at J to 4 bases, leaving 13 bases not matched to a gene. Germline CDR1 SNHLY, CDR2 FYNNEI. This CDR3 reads CASTSTGAGGNQPQHF. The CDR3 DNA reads TGTGCCAGCACTAGCACAGGGGCCGGGGGTAATCAGCCCCAGCATTTT.

DNA for the CDR3: TGCAGTGCTAGTTGGCAGGGGCGCTACAATGAGCAGTTCTTC. This codes for CSASWQGRYNEQFF. The chain combines TRBV20-1 with TRBJ2-1, with D tentatively TRBD1 (6 bases). The CDR3 loop spans 14 amino acids. CDR1 is DFQATT and CDR2 is SNEGSKA in the germline V gene (reference sequence). Trimming took 3 bases from V and 3 from J, leaving 12 bases between them.

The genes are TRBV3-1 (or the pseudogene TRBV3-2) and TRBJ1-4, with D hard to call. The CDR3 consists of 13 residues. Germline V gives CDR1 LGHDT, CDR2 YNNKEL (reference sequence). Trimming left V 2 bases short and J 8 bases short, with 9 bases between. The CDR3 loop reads CASSQRTGEKLFF. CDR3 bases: TGTGCCAGCAGCCAAAGGACTGGCGAAAAACTGTTTTTT.

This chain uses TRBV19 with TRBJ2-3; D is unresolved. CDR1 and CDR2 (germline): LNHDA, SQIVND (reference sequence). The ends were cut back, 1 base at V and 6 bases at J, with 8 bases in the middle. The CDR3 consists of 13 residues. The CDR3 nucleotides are TGTGCCAGTAGTATAGCCTACAGCGATACGCAGTATTTT. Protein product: CASSIAYSDTQYF.

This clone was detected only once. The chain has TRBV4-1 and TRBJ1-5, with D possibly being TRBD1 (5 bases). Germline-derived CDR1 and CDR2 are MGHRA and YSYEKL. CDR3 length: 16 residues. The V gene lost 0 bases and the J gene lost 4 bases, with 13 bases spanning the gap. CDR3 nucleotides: TGCGCCAGCAGCCAAGATGACAGAACAGTTAATCAGCCCCAGCATTTT. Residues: CASSQDDRTVNQPQHF.

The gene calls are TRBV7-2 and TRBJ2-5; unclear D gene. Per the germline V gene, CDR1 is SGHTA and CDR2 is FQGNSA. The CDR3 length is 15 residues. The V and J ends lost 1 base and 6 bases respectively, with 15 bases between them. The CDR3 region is CASSLVPGLRQTQYF. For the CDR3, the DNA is TGTGCCAGCAGCTTAGTCCCGGGTCTCCGTCAGACCCAGTACTTC.

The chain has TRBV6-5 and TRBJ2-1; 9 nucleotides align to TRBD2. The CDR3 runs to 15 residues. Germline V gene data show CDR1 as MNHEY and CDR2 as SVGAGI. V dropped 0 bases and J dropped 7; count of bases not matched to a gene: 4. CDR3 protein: CASSYSRLAGNEQFF. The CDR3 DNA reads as TGTGCCAGCAGTTACTCGCGTCTAGCGGGGAATGAGCAGTTCTTC.

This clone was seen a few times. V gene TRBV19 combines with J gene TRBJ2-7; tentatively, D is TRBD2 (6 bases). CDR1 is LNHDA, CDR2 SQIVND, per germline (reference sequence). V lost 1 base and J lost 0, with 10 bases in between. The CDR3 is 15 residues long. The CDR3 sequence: CASSIARGTSYEQYF. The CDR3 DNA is TGTGCCAGTAGTATAGCCCGGGGGACCTCCTACGAGCAGTACTTC.

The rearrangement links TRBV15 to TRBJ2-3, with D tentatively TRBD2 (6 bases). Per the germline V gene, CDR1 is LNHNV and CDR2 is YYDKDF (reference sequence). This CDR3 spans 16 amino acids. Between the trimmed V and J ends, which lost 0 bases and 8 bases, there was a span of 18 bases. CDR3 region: CATSRESGRQPGTQYF. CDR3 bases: TGTGCCACCAGCAGAGAGTCAGGGAGGCAGCCAGGTACGCAGTATTTT.